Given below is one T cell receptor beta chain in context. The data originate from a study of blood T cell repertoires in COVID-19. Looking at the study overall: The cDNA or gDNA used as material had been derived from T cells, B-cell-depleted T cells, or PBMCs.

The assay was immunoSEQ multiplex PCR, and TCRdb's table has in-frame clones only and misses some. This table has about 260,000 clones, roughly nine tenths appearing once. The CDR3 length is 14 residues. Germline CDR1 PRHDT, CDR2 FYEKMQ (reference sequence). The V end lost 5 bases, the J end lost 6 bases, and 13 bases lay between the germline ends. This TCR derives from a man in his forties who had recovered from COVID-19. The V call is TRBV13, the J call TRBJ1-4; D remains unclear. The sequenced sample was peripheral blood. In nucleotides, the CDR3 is TGTGCCAGCAGCCTCACCGGGGTTCATGAAAAACTGTTTTTT. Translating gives CASSLTGVHEKLFF.